This T cell receptor (beta chain) originates from a study of T cells in Graves' hyperthyroidism and ophthalmopathy. Findings and caveats of the study: Most thyroid-expanded clonotypes above 0.001 were also found in blood.

This clonotype was detected many times. Antigen unknown. Trimming removed 3 bases at V and 6 bases at J, with 15 bases between. There are 14 residues in the CDR3. Germline values: CDR1 DFQATT, CDR2 SNEGSKA (reference sequence). Amplification targeted TCR beta CDR3 regions from RNA transcripts. HTBI primers were employed in a first-round RT-PCR of the TCR CDR3. A single record per CDR3 protein comes from TCRdb applying MiXCR to the multiplex PCR reads. This table has 300,000 to 450,000 distinct CDR3 sequences, roughly 15% appearing once. Ophthalmopathy patients had moderate-to-severe active disease, CAS ≥3, NOSPECS ≥4, and disease duration under 3 months. Patients with uncontrolled infections, other autoimmune diseases, pregnancy or lactation were excluded.

Sequencing was performed on blood. The sequence derives from a woman aged 25 to 39 with Graves' ophthalmopathy. This sequence joins TRBV20-1 and TRBJ1-5, with D perhaps matching TRBD1 (6 bases). In nucleotides, the CDR3 is TGCAGTGCTAGGACCTCAGGGGTCGGTCAGCCCCAGCATTTT. Its translation is CSARTSGVGQPQHF.